This is a list of T cell receptor beta chains from one sample in a study of Graves' ophthalmopathy and Graves' hyperthyroidism. TCRdb passed the multiplex PCR reads through MiXCR, listing each CDR3 protein once. The sample shows 450,000 to 600,000 distinct CDR3 sequences, approximately 35% of them seen only once. The sequencing input was peripheral blood or thyroid tissue (not recorded which). These receptors all stem from an adult man with Graves' hyperthyroidism. Both conserved end residues are part of each CDR3. Each record gives: clone size, V gene, CDR3 length, J gene, D gene, CDR3 DNA, CDR3 protein. The D gene is left open where the match is weak. Clone size, where shown, is once, few, many, or a class for clones that have expanded.

many	TRBV10-3	12	TRBJ2-7	.	TGTGCCATCAGGACTTCTTCCTACGAGCAGTACTTC	CAIRTSSYEQYF
.	TRBV20-1	11	TRBJ2-7	TRBD1	TGCAGTGCTTCGGACAGGAATGAGCAGTACTTC	CSASDRNEQYF
.	TRBV30	14	TRBJ1-2	TRBD1	TGTGCCTGGAGTGTGGACAGGGTATACTATGGCTACACCTTC	CAWSVDRVYYGYTF
.	TRBV12-3/TRBV12-4	15	TRBJ2-2	.	TGTGCCAGCAGTTATGGGGGGCCGAACACCGGGGAGCTGTTTTTT	CASSYGGPNTGELFF
.	TRBV2	14	TRBJ2-2	.	TGTGCCAGCAGTCTAGGGGTGAAAACCGGGGAGCTGTTTTTT	CASSLGVKTGELFF
many	TRBV20-1	13	TRBJ1-4	.	TGCAGTGCTCCCGACAGGAGGGATGAAAAACTGTTTTTT	CSAPDRRDEKLFF
many	TRBV9	13	TRBJ1-2	.	TGTGCCAGCAGCGCTCCCCCCAGCTATGGCTACACCTTC	CASSAPPSYGYTF
many	TRBV6-5	13	TRBJ1-5	.	TGTGCCAGCAGTCCTCGTGGTACTCAGCCCCAGCATTTT	CASSPRGTQPQHF
.	TRBV7-3	17	TRBJ2-7	TRBD2	TGTGCCAGCAGCTTTAGGGCGCGACTAGCCGAACCTTCCGAGCAGTACTTC	CASSFRARLAEPSEQYF
many	TRBV19	12	TRBJ2-7	.	TGTGCCAGTAGGGACGGGGCCTACGAGCAGTACTTC	CASRDGAYEQYF
.	TRBV29-1	15	TRBJ2-5	TRBD1	TGCAGCAGTGAAGCTGGAGGGACAGGGTGGGAGACCCAGTACTTC	CSSEAGGTGWETQYF
.	TRBV24-1	18	TRBJ2-3	.	TGTGCCACCAGTGAGGCTAGCGCGACCACAGGGGGCACAGATACGCAGTATTTT	CATSEASATTGGTDTQYF
few	TRBV3-1	16	TRBJ2-5	TRBD1	TGTGCCAGCAGCCAACGGACAGGGCGTCTTCTTGAGACCCAGTACTTC	CASSQRTGRLLETQYF
.	TRBV25-1	17	TRBJ2-5	TRBD1	TGTGCCAGCAGTAAAGACAGGGGTCATATCGTACAAGAGACCCAGTACTTC	CASSKDRGHIVQETQYF
.	TRBV29-1	13	TRBJ2-5	.	TGCAGCGTTGCCGGGACACTCCAAGAGACCCAGTACTTC	CSVAGTLQETQYF
many	TRBV20-1	14	TRBJ2-5	.	TGCAGTGCACTAGTTTTGGGGGCGAGGGAGACCCAGTACTTC	CSALVLGARETQYF
few	TRBV5-6	14	TRBJ2-5	.	TGTGCCAGCAGCTTGGGGGGGGCCAGGAGGACCCAGTACTTC	CASSLGGARRTQYF
.	TRBV10-3	12	TRBJ2-5	TRBD1	TGTGCCAGTGGCCGGGACAGGGAGACCCAGTACTTC	CASGRDRETQYF
.	TRBV29-1	14	TRBJ1-2	.	TGCAGCGTTGACGGGGCCAATCTTAACTATGGCTACACCTTC	CSVDGANLNYGYTF
once	TRBV7-8	14	TRBJ2-3	.	TGTGCCAGCAGCTTATACGGCCAAACAGATACGCAGTATTTT	CASSLYGQTDTQYF
many	TRBV29-1	12	TRBJ1-5	.	TGCAGCGTACGGGACAACAATCAGCCCCAGCATTTT	CSVRDNNQPQHF
few	TRBV18	14	TRBJ1-2	.	TGTGCCAGCTCACCACAGGTCAGGCGGGATGGCTACACCTTC	CASSPQVRRDGYTF
many	TRBV7-9	14	TRBJ1-5	.	TGTGCCAGCAGCCTAACAGGGTCGGGACAGCCCCAGCATTTT	CASSLTGSGQPQHF
.	TRBV20-1	15	TRBJ2-3	TRBD2	TGCAGTGCTAGAGTTAGCGGGGCCAGCACAGATACGCAGTATTTT	CSARVSGASTDTQYF
many	TRBV7-2	13	TRBJ2-5	.	TGTGCCAGCAGCTTAATTTCGTCTTCCCCGGGGTACTTC	CASSLISSSPGYF
.	TRBV10-3	13	TRBJ2-3	.	TGTGCCATCAGGCTCGTGGGGACAGATACGCAGTATTTT	CAIRLVGTDTQYF
many	TRBV20-1	15	TRBJ1-6	.	TGCAGTGCTAGCCGAGGGGGGACTCGTGATTCACCCCTCCACTTT	CSASRGGTRDSPLHF
many	TRBV20-1	15	TRBJ1-3	.	TGCAGTGCTAGAGCGAGAAAACTTACTGGAAACACCATATATTTT	CSARARKLTGNTIYF
.	TRBV7-2	15	TRBJ2-7	TRBD1	TGTGCCAGCAGCGTGGGACAGCTTCCCGCCTACGAGCAGTACTTC	CASSVGQLPAYEQYF
many	TRBV6-5	14	TRBJ1-2	TRBD1	TGTGCCAGCAGCCGCGGACAGGGGGCATATGGCTACACCTTC	CASSRGQGAYGYTF
few	TRBV4-1	16	TRBJ1-2	TRBD1	TGCGCCAGCAGCCAACCGCGGACAGGGAGTAACTATGGCTACACCTTC	CASSQPRTGSNYGYTF
once	TRBV29-1	14	TRBJ2-2	.	TGCAGCGTGGAGGACAGGACTAGCCACGGGGAGCTGTTTTTT	CSVEDRTSHGELFF
many	TRBV4-1	16	TRBJ1-1	TRBD1	TGCGCCAGCAGCCAAGACGGACAGGGAAAGAACACTGAAGCTTTCTTT	CASSQDGQGKNTEAFF
few	TRBV14	15	TRBJ2-3	TRBD1	TGTGCCAGCAGCCCCCCGGGACAGGCGGCAGATACGCAGTATTTT	CASSPPGQAADTQYF
.	TRBV6-5	15	TRBJ1-1	TRBD1	TGTGCCAGCAGTTACCCTGGACAGGGGATCACTGAAGCTTTCTTT	CASSYPGQGITEAFF
.	TRBV27	16	TRBJ1-3	TRBD1	TGTGCCAGCGAAGCAGACCGGACAGGGGAATTCTACACCATATATTTT	CASEADRTGEFYTIYF
once	TRBV7-4	17	TRBJ2-7	TRBD2	TGCGCCAGCAGCCATGGTCGGCTAGCGGGGAGCTCCTACGAGCAGTACTTC	CASSHGRLAGSSYEQYF
few	TRBV2	13	TRBJ1-2	.	TGTGCCAGCAGTGACCGGGTCGACTATGGCTACACCTTC	CASSDRVDYGYTF
.	TRBV7-2	12	TRBJ2-7	.	TGTGCCAGCAGTTTTGGCCCCGACAAGCAGTACTTC	CASSFGPDKQYF
many	TRBV7-3	13	TRBJ2-5	TRBD1	TGTGCCAGCAGCTTGACAGGGAAAGAGACCCAGTACTTC	CASSLTGKETQYF
.	TRBV20-1	14	TRBJ2-7	TRBD1	TGCAGTGCAGGCGAGGACAGGGGGCTCTACGAGCAGTACTTC	CSAGEDRGLYEQYF
few	TRBV3-1	16	TRBJ1-1	TRBD1	TGTGCCAGCAGCCAAAGAACCGGGACAGGGAGCACTGAAGCTTTCTTT	CASSQRTGTGSTEAFF
.	TRBV25-1	14	TRBJ2-1	.	TGTGCCAGCAGTGACGGACCGTCCTACAATGAGCAGTTCTTC	CASSDGPSYNEQFF
.	TRBV24-1	17	TRBJ2-3	TRBD2	TGTGCCACCAGTGCAGGACTAGCGACGCCTAGCACAGATACGCAGTATTTT	CATSAGLATPSTDTQYF
few	TRBV29-1	13	TRBJ1-2	TRBD1	TGCAGCGTTGGGGGGACAGGGAATTATGGCTACACCTTC	CSVGGTGNYGYTF
.	TRBV25-1	18	TRBJ2-1	.	TGTGCCAGCAGTGAATGGGGGGGCCAGTCCGTCTCCTACAATGAGCAGTTCTTC	CASSEWGGQSVSYNEQFF
many	TRBV7-6	15	TRBJ2-2	.	TGTGCCAGCAGCTTAGCTCAGGGGACCACCGGGGAGCTGTTTTTT	CASSLAQGTTGELFF
many	TRBV7-9	16	TRBJ2-7	.	TGTGCCAGCAGCTTAGACTCTGGACAGACAGCCTACGAGCAGTACTTC	CASSLDSGQTAYEQYF
.	TRBV2	15	TRBJ2-5	.	TGTGCCAGCAGTGGAAACGGACAGACCCAAGAGACCCAGTACTTC	CASSGNGQTQETQYF
.	TRBV7-9	15	TRBJ2-1	.	TGTGCCAGCAGCTTAGCGGCGGATCCCATGGATGAGCAGTTCTTC	CASSLAADPMDEQFF
.	TRBV30	13	TRBJ2-2	TRBD1	TGTGCCTGGAAGGGACAGGGTATCGGGGAGCTGTTTTTT	CAWKGQGIGELFF
.	TRBV20-1	16	TRBJ1-5	.	TGCAGTGCAGCCCGGGCGCAGTCCGTCCCTAATCAGCCCCAGCATTTT	CSAARAQSVPNQPQHF